One and the same sample provided the 21 T cell receptor beta chains below, sequenced in a study of blood T cell repertoires in COVID-19. Data came from immunoSEQ multiplex PCR; TCRdb stores just in-frame clones and leaves some out. This repertoire shows 200,000 to 250,000 clones, almost 90% found once; its top ten account for roughly 1.5%. Sequenced input: peripheral blood. The receptors originated from a man aged 18 to 30 with active or convalescent COVID-19.

The chain carries TRBV10-1 and TRBJ2-2; no clear D. The germline V gene encodes CDR1 WNHNN and CDR2 SYGVQD (reference sequence). The V and J ends lost 2 bases and 8 bases respectively, with 18 bases between them. The CDR3 covers 16 residues. CDR3 loop: CASSELSHLYSGELFF. The CDR3 DNA reads TGCGCCAGCAGTGAGCTCTCTCACCTGTACTCGGGGGAGCTGTTTTTT.

The chain is built from TRBV28 and TRBJ1-2; D remains unclear. Between the trimmed V and J ends, which lost 9 bases and 0 bases, there was a span of 11 bases. Looked up from germline, CDR1 is MDHEN and CDR2 is SYDVKM. The CDR3 sequence is 13 residues long. The CDR3 loop is CASTTRANYGYTF. Written as DNA, the CDR3 is TGTGCCAGTACGACACGCGCTAACTATGGCTACACCTTC.

The chain employs TRBV6-1 and TRBJ1-5; no clear D. The CDR3 covers 13 residues. The V gene lost 1 base and the J gene lost 6 bases, with 7 bases spanning the gap. The V gene's germline CDR1 is MNHNS and CDR2 SASEGT. CDR3 sequence reads: CASSEGESQPQHF. CDR3 DNA sequence: TGTGCCAGCAGTGAAGGGGAGAGTCAGCCCCAGCATTTT.

This clone was found a few times. The genes are TRBV5-8 and TRBJ1-5, with a tentative D call TRBD1 (5 bases). With 0 bases removed from V and 7 bases from J, the gap between germline ends came to 23 bases. In germline, CDR1 is SGHTS, CDR2 YDEGEE. This CDR3 is 18 amino acids long. The CDR3 reads CASSLDGGGKIVGQPQHF. The CDR3 DNA sequence: TGTGCCAGCAGCTTGGATGGGGGGGGTAAGATCGTTGGCCAGCCCCAGCATTTT.

The chain has TRBV6-6 and TRBJ2-7; D perhaps matches TRBD2 (5 bases). Per the germline V gene, CDR1 is MNHNY and CDR2 is SVGAGI (reference sequence). This CDR3 has 15 residues. Trimming cost V 0 bases and J 1 base, with 10 bases left between them. The CDR3 nucleotides are TGTGCCAGCAGTTACTCGTTGCCGGGGTCCTACGAGCAGTACTTC. It codes for CASSYSLPGSYEQYF.

This chain uses TRBV10-1 with TRBJ2-7; perhaps TRBD2 as D (5 bases). V lost 7 bases to trimming and J lost 7 bases, with 35 bases between them. CDR1 is WNHNN, CDR2 SYGVQD, per germline (reference sequence). This CDR3 has 19 residues. CDR3 amino acids: CASTPEENERTPALKEQYF. CDR3 nucleotides: TGCGCCAGCACGCCCGAAGAGAACGAGCGGACCCCAGCATTAAAGGAGCAGTACTTC.

The chain couples TRBV30 to TRBJ1-5, with TRBD1 as a possible D gene (5 bases). CDR1 is GTSNPN and CDR2 is SVGIG in the germline V gene (reference sequence). This CDR3 has 14 residues. The V gene lost 3 bases and the J gene lost 3 bases, with 12 bases spanning the gap. The CDR3 spells CAWSRQGNNQPQHF. In DNA form, the CDR3 reads TGTGCCTGGAGCCGCCAGGGAAACAATCAGCCCCAGCATTTT.

This sequence joins TRBV3-1 (or the pseudogene TRBV3-2) and TRBJ1-4; tentative D call: TRBD1 (6 bases). This CDR3 has 16 residues. V lost 0 bases to trimming and J lost 7 bases, with 15 bases between them. Germline values: CDR1 LGHDT, CDR2 YNNKEL (reference sequence). CDR3 loop: CASSQDGSGVAEKLFF. Here the CDR3 DNA reads TGTGCCAGCAGCCAAGATGGGTCAGGGGTTGCTGAAAAACTGTTTTTT.

This clone was counted once. This rearrangement joins TRBV4-3 to TRBJ1-5, with TRBD1 as a possible D gene (6 bases). Trimming left V 0 bases short and J 4 bases short, with 10 bases between. This CDR3 has 15 residues. Germline V lookup: CDR1 LGHNA, CDR2 YSLEER. In nucleotides, the CDR3 is TGCGCCAGCAGCCAAGACAGGGGTGAGAATCAGCCCCAGCATTTT. This codes for CASSQDRGENQPQHF.

The J gene is TRBJ2-7, the V gene TRBV11-2; 11 bases match TRBD2. CDR1 SGHAT and CDR2 FQNNGV come from the germline V gene. This CDR3 has 15 residues. V was clipped by 4 bases and J by 4 bases; unmatched bases: 6. The CDR3 nucleotides read TGTGCCAGCAGCTGGGCGACTAGCGGGACTTACGAGCAGTACTTC. This codes for CASSWATSGTYEQYF.

This chain uses TRBV28 with TRBJ1-2; D is uncertain. Germline CDR1 and CDR2: MDHEN and SYDVKM. Trimming removed 3 bases from V and 4 bases from J, with 12 bases in between. CDR3 length: 14 residues. DNA of the CDR3: TGTGCCAGCAGTTTGAAACAGACCTTCTATGGCTACACCTTC. Its translation: CASSLKQTFYGYTF.

This chain joins TRBV4-2 and TRBJ2-5; possibly TRBD2 for D (5 bases). CDR3 length: 15 residues. The germline CDR1 and CDR2 sequences are LGHNA and YNFKEQ. V was trimmed by 1 base and J by 5 bases, leaving 14 bases between them. The CDR3: CASSQGTSAKETQYF. The DNA of the CDR3 is TGTGCCAGCAGCCAAGGGACTTCGGCGAAGGAGACCCAGTACTTC.

The rearrangement joins TRBV10-2 to TRBJ1-2, with D possibly TRBD1 on 6 matching bases. The CDR3 spans 14 residues. Germline V gives CDR1 WSHSY, CDR2 SAAADI. V was clipped by 8 bases and J by 3 bases, with 16 bases between them. The CDR3 DNA sequence: TGCGCCAGCCGACTACAGGGTGGTGACTATGGCTACACCTTC. This encodes CASRLQGGDYGYTF.

The chain uses TRBV27 and TRBJ1-2; 10 bases line up with TRBD1. J gave up 10 bases and V 5 bases, and 13 bases lay outside the gene matches. The germline V gene encodes CDR1 MNHEY and CDR2 SMNVEV (reference sequence). The CDR3 is made up of 15 amino acids. This chain's CDR3 is CASSPTGTGVFHYTF. The CDR3, as DNA: TGTGCCAGCAGTCCTACCGGGACAGGGGTGTTTCACTACACCTTC.

The rearrangement joins TRBV5-1 to TRBJ2-7, with D possibly matching TRBD1 (7 bases). Germline CDR1 SGHRS, CDR2 YFSETQ. This CDR3 has 14 residues. The V end lost 4 bases, the J end lost 2 bases, and 13 bases lay between the germline ends. CDR3 sequence reads: CASSGGDRAYEQYF. The CDR3 DNA reads TGCGCCAGCAGCGGCGGGGACAGAGCCTACGAGCAGTACTTC.

V usage is TRBV7-2 and J usage is TRBJ1-1, with D possibly being TRBD1 (5 bases). Germline CDR1 reads SGHTA; CDR2 reads FQGNSA. The CDR3 loop spans 13 amino acids. The V end lost 5 bases, the J end lost 4 bases, and 11 bases lay between the germline ends. The CDR3 protein is CASSEQGGTEAFF. The DNA of the CDR3 is TGTGCCAGCAGCGAGCAGGGCGGCACTGAAGCTTTCTTT.

The chain joins TRBV7-2 to TRBJ2-5; TRBD2 aligns across 8 bases. V shed 4 bases, J shed 1 base, and the junction held 11 bases outside the gene matches. Germline loops: CDR1 SGHTA, CDR2 FQGNSA. The CDR3 length is 17 residues. CDR3 DNA: TGTGCCAGCAGCTCCACCTTAACGGGAGGGAGCCAAGAGACCCAGTACTTC. Translated: CASSSTLTGGSQETQYF.

The J gene is TRBJ2-1, the V gene TRBV6-5; 8 bases are shared with TRBD2. CDR3 length: 13 residues. Germline V gene data show CDR1 as MNHEY and CDR2 as SVGAGI. Trimming removed 8 bases from V and 5 bases from J; junction bases left unmatched: 5. The CDR3 spells CASSTSENNEQFF. Written as DNA, the CDR3 is TGTGCCAGCTCGACTAGCGAAAACAATGAGCAGTTCTTC.

The chain carries TRBV5-1 and TRBJ2-1, with D tentatively TRBD1 (5 bases). CDR1 and CDR2 from the germline V gene are SGHRS and YFSETQ. With 3 bases removed from V and 4 bases from J, the gap between germline ends came to 11 bases. This CDR3 contains 14 residues. DNA for the CDR3: TGCGCCAGCAGCTCCCAGGACAATTACAATGAGCAGTTCTTC. It codes for CASSSQDNYNEQFF.

This chain links TRBV24-1 with TRBJ2-5; TRBD1 aligns across 8 bases. V was pared by 5 bases and J by 5 bases, with 12 bases of the junction left unmatched. Germline assignment: CDR1 KGHDR and CDR2 SFDVKD. The CDR3 sequence is 16 residues long. The CDR3 sequence is CATSAADRVFGETQYF. The CDR3, as DNA: TGTGCCACCAGTGCTGCGGACAGGGTGTTCGGGGAGACCCAGTACTTC.

This clone appeared a single time. The gene calls are TRBV28 and TRBJ2-7; D may be TRBD2 (6 bases). V dropped 5 bases and J dropped 4 bases, with 12 bases sitting between them. This CDR3 has 13 residues. Germline CDR1 is MDHEN and CDR2 is SYDVKM. DNA of the CDR3: TGTGCCAGCAGTAAGCGGGTGGGATACGAGCAGTACTTC. This encodes CASSKRVGYEQYF. The whole variable domain, remainder taken from reference TRBV28 and TRBJ2-7, is DVKVTQSSRYLVKRTGEKVFLECVQDMDHENMFWYRQDPGLGLRLIYFSYDVKMKEKGDIPEGYSVSREKKERFSLILESASTNQTSMYLCASSKRVGYEQYFGPGTRLTVT.